This T cell receptor (beta chain) is from a study of blood T cell repertoires in COVID-19 (dated by TCRdb to 2018 to 2021). For context, the study as a whole: The collaborator samples originated in the United States, Italy and Spain and spanned the acute and convalescent phases of COVID-19. The repertoires were made available in a free public database intended to serve as a resource for research on the immune response to SARS-CoV-2. The samples were drawn from two sources: the first 160 participants of the ongoing ImmuneRACE study, and some 1,300 subjects contributed by 6 global collaborators. The material from the prospective study consisted of cDNA or gDNA derived from T cells, B-cell-depleted T cells, or PBMCs. Subjects who had been exposed to COVID-19, were actively infected with it, or had recovered from it provided the deeply sampled blood TCRbeta repertoires that made up the dataset. The sample metadata nearly always contained a de-identified subject ID, COVID-19 status, age in years and sex. HLA class I and class II types, where available, came from metadata supplied by the sample provider rather than from assay-based typing. General findings and caveats noted by the study authors: The amount of clinical and demographic metadata varied by source and participant and was provided uncurated.

The collaborating institutions used their own protocols to collect whole blood in K2EDTA tubes. For TCRbeta analysis, collaborators shipped samples in one of three forms: frozen whole blood, isolated PBMCs, or DNA extracted from either of those sample types. V lost 5 bases and J lost 0 bases; the stretch between them is 11 bases long. The CDR3 goes from the cysteine to the phenylalanine over 15 residues. Kept here is only the CDR3 DNA, which spans 45 bases and is read in frame from base 1. The germline V gene gives CDR1 as SGHAT and CDR2 as FQNNGV. In regard to this clone: Its binding antigen is unknown. No base qualities exist here, and no much larger clone lies one base off it.

TCRbeta CDR3 regions were amplified from genomic DNA by means of the immunoSEQ Assay, a bias-controlled multiplex PCR. Under the source paper's analysis protocol: Nucleated cell counts per sample were estimated from amplification of reference gene primers within the assay. To quantify the absolute abundance of each unique TCRbeta CDR3 rearrangement, sequence reads were collapsed and filtered. Productive Simpson clonality was computed per sample as the square root of Simpson's diversity index over productive rearrangements. Entries here come from immuneACCESS through TCRdb and include only in-frame sequences with V and J called. Some clones fail to appear in such tables; in the studies checked, an unresolved V gene covers under half of the shortfall, and the cause of the remainder is unknown. The V and J calls and clone size were taken over from that table, and D and trimming were inferred from the DNA. The sample records about 200,000 clones, approximately 83% of which are singletons. Clones ranked in the top ten supply approximately 11% of the sample.

The source of this sequence is a human donor with active or convalescent COVID-19. The donor label of this sample is uncertain. The sequenced sample was peripheral blood. The sequence is built from TRBV11-2 and TRBJ2-1, and perhaps TRBD2 as D gene, on 6 matching bases. The CDR3 protein sequence reads: CASSREPSSYNEQFF. The DNA is as follows: TGTGCCAGCAGCCGGGAGCCAAGCTCCTACAATGAGCAGTTCTTC.